The source of this TCR beta chain is a study of blood T cell repertoires in COVID-19. Study in general: In each case, the material was cDNA or gDNA derived from T cells, B-cell-depleted T cells, or PBMCs.

V shed 4 bases and J shed 0 bases, with 3 bases lying between them. The CDR3 has 12 residues. The protocol was immunoSEQ multiplex PCR, while the TCRdb copy is restricted to in-frame clones and leaves out a portion. The table lists roughly 150,000 clones, approximately 88% of them singletons. The V call is TRBV12-3 or TRBV12-4, the J call TRBJ1-1; D remains unclear. This TCR derives from a man in his 70s who had been exposed to COVID-19. The specimen sequenced was PBMCs or T cells enriched from blood (not recorded which). DNA of the CDR3: TGTGCCAGCAGTTCAGTGAACACTGAAGCTTTCTTT. This sequence encodes CASSSVNTEAFF.